This T cell receptor beta chain appears in the sequencing data of a study of shared clonotypes between healthy human individuals. Concerning this clone itself: What it recognizes is unknown.

Overall study findings and caveats: Enrolling few donors narrowed the genetic and exposure-history diversity that was represented. Depth was large, yet rarefaction showed that sorted-subset sequencing was incomplete.

Trimming left V 0 bases short and J 7 bases short, with 20 bases between. The germline V gene has CDR1 SGDLS and CDR2 YYNGEE. The length of the CDR3 is 18 residues. At deep level, the assay was performed. Over several immunoSEQ plates, each subset's genomic DNA was distributed in even portions. Only in-frame clones appear in the TCRdb table, and some are missing; sequencing was by immunoSEQ multiplex PCR. The data show around 690,000 clones, 90% seen once. J is TRBJ1-6 and V is TRBV9, with D perhaps matching TRBD1 (6 bases). This sequence was found in a man aged 18 to 30 in good health. Some clones in this sample may be carry-over from other donors' samples. The sample comprised memory CD8+ T cells from PBMCs. The subset here: CD45RO+ cells pooled with CCR7-negative TemRA cells. Written as DNA, the CDR3 is TGTGCCAGCAGCGTAGAGGGGGACGGCCTCAGGAGAAATTCACCCCTCCACTTT. This encodes CASSVEGDGLRRNSPLHF.